These T cell receptor beta chains were read from a single sample in a study of brain T cells in children with intractable seizures. TCRdb keeps only in-frame clones here, not all; method: immunoSEQ multiplex PCR. The data contain tens of thousands of clones, 90% to 95% of them singletons. This sample comprised peripheral blood, obtained at surgery. These receptors were taken from a girl aged 2 to 9 with Rasmussen encephalitis and intractable seizures. CDR3s include the opening cysteine and the closing phenylalanine or tryptophan. D genes are given only for firm matches. The size field is filled for only some rows; it gives once, few, many or a size class.

TRBV6-5	TRBJ2-5	NA	NA	TGTGCCAGCAGTTTTGACGGGTACCAAGAGACCCAGTACTTC	CASSFDGYQETQYF
TRBV12-3/TRBV12-4	TRBJ2-6	NA	NA	TGTGCCAGCAGTTTTAACAGCTTAAACGTCCTGACTTTC	CASSFNSLNVLTF
TRBV7-2	TRBJ1-5	NA	NA	TGTGCCAGCAGTTCTCAACCGACCCGGCCCCAGCATTTT	CASSSQPTRPQHF
TRBV9	TRBJ1-1	NA	NA	TGTGCCAGCAGTGGAGGGGGGCTCGCTGAAGCTTTCTTT	CASSGGGLAEAFF
TRBV3-1/TRBV3-2	TRBJ2-1	NA	NA	TGTGCCAGCAGCCAAGGTTCAGGGACAAACAATGAGCAGTTCTTC	CASSQGSGTNNEQFF
TRBV18	TRBJ1-5	NA	NA	TGTGCCAGCTCCCCTGTTAGAGGGAAGAATCAGCCCCAGCATTTT	CASSPVRGKNQPQHF
TRBV5-1	TRBJ1-2	NA	NA	TGCGCCAGCAGCTTATCCGGCTATGGCTACACCTTC	CASSLSGYGYTF
TRBV6-5	TRBJ2-5	NA	NA	TGTGCCAGCAGGACGACAGAGACCCAGTACTTC	CASRTTETQYF
TRBV4-2	TRBJ1-2	NA	once	TGTGCCAGCAGCCAAGAAACAGCGATTCTTTTCTATGGCTACACCTTC	CASSQETAILFYGYTF
TRBV27	TRBJ1-6	NA	NA	TGTGCCAGCAGTTTAGCTGGGGTGAGTTCACCCCTCCACTTT	CASSLAGVSSPLHF
TRBV7-2	TRBJ2-3	NA	NA	TGTGCCAGCAGTCACACAGATACGCAGTATTTT	CASSHTDTQYF
TRBV6-1	TRBJ1-1	NA	NA	TGTGCCAGCAGTGAGAAAGGCAACACTGAAGCTTTCTTT	CASSEKGNTEAFF
TRBV5-4	TRBJ2-3	TRBD2	NA	TGTGCCAGCAGCCAAGCGGGGACCACAGATACGCAGTATTTT	CASSQAGTTDTQYF
TRBV7-2	TRBJ1-1	NA	NA	TGTGCCAGCAGCTTAGACCCGGGAAACACTGAAGCTTTCTTT	CASSLDPGNTEAFF
TRBV7-2	TRBJ1-1	TRBD1	once	TGTGCCAGCAGCCACGGACAGGGAGGTATCTTT	CASSHGQGGIF
TRBV29-1	TRBJ2-7	TRBD1	NA	TGCAGCGCAGGGACAGGGAGCCACGAGCAGTACTTC	CSAGTGSHEQYF
TRBV18	TRBJ1-2	NA	NA	TGTGCCAGCTCACCAAGACAGGACTATGGCTACACCTTC	CASSPRQDYGYTF
TRBV6-5	TRBJ2-1	TRBD2	NA	TGTGCCAGCAGTTACCTCATAGGGAGCGGGAGGTTTGAGCAGTTCTTC	CASSYLIGSGRFEQFF
TRBV5-4	TRBJ2-3	NA	NA	TGTGCCAGCAGCCTTGCATCCGGGAGTACAGATACGCAGTATTTT	CASSLASGSTDTQYF
TRBV5-6	TRBJ1-1	NA	NA	TGTGCCAGCAGCTTGGCGGTGACTGAAGCTTTCTTT	CASSLAVTEAFF
TRBV11-2	TRBJ2-3	NA	NA	TGTGCCAGCAATCACACAGATACGCAGTATTTT	CASNHTDTQYF
TRBV9	TRBJ2-1	NA	NA	TGTGCCAGCAGCGTAGGGGACTCTGGCGGCTACAATGAGCAGTTCTTC	CASSVGDSGGYNEQFF
TRBV2	TRBJ1-6	NA	NA	TGTGCCAGCAGTGAAGCCGGGACGGCCGATTCACCCCTCCACTTT	CASSEAGTADSPLHF
TRBV25-1	TRBJ2-7	TRBD1	NA	TGTGCCAGCAGTGACTCGGACAGGGGGCTGGACGAGCAGTACTTC	CASSDSDRGLDEQYF
TRBV28	TRBJ2-7	TRBD2	medium-sized	TGTGCCAGCAGTTTTCGCGGGGGCTACGAGCAGTACTTC	CASSFRGGYEQYF
TRBV7-3	TRBJ2-1	TRBD1	NA	TGTGCCAGCAGTCGAGCGGGACAGGGGTACAATGAGCAGTTCTTC	CASSRAGQGYNEQFF
TRBV6-5	TRBJ1-1	TRBD1	NA	TGTGCCTTTGGGGACAGGTTGAACACTGAAGCTTTCTTT	CAFGDRLNTEAFF
TRBV3-1/TRBV3-2	TRBJ2-2	NA	NA	TGTGCCAGCAGTTCGATTACCGGGGAGCTGTTTTTT	CASSSITGELFF
TRBV28	TRBJ1-6	NA	NA	TGTGCCAGCAGTACCCGGACGGGTTATTCACCCCTCCACTTT	CASSTRTGYSPLHF
TRBV18	TRBJ2-3	NA	NA	TGTGCCAGCTCGCCTCTAGACCCCACAGATACGCAGTATTTT	CASSPLDPTDTQYF
TRBV6-6	TRBJ2-5	NA	NA	TGTGCCAGCAGTTACAACCGAGGGACCCAAGAGACCCAGTACTTC	CASSYNRGTQETQYF
TRBV4-1	TRBJ1-1	NA	NA	TGCGCCAGCAGCCACTATTGGGGTAGGGGCACTGAAGCTTTCTTT	CASSHYWGRGTEAFF
TRBV9	TRBJ2-2	NA	NA	TGTGCCAGCAGCGGTCCTAGCGCGGAGCTGTTTTTT	CASSGPSAELFF
TRBV7-6	TRBJ1-2	TRBD1	once	TGTGCCAGCAGCTTAGGGGGGACAGGGGCCAACTATGGCTACACCTTC	CASSLGGTGANYGYTF
TRBV5-1	TRBJ1-3	NA	once	TGCGCCAGCCGACAGGCCAGCTCTGGAAACACCATATATTTT	CASRQASSGNTIYF
TRBV21-1	TRBJ1-2	NA	NA	TGTGCCAGCAGCCATAGACAGGGGGCTCAGAATGGCTACACCTTC	CASSHRQGAQNGYTF
TRBV10-3	TRBJ2-2	TRBD1	NA	TGTGCCATCAGTGCAACAGGGGCCGGGGAGCTGTTTTTT	CAISATGAGELFF
TRBV19	TRBJ1-6	NA	few	TGTGCCAGTAGGAGGGGGGATTCACCCCTCCACTTT	CASRRGDSPLHF
TRBV5-1	TRBJ2-2	NA	NA	TGCGCCAGCAGCTTGGGGTACGGAGGGACCGGGGAGCTGTTTTTT	CASSLGYGGTGELFF
TRBV14	TRBJ1-1	NA	NA	TGTGCCAGCAGCCATGAGACGGGTGTGAACACTGAAGCTTTCTTT	CASSHETGVNTEAFF
TRBV30	TRBJ1-4	TRBD1	NA	TGTGCCTGGAGGGACAGGGGGAATGAAAAACTGTTTTTT	CAWRDRGNEKLFF
TRBV4-1	TRBJ1-3	NA	few	TGCGCCAGCAGCCAAGACGGGAGGGTAACTGGAAACACCATATATTTT	CASSQDGRVTGNTIYF
TRBV6-5	TRBJ2-7	NA	NA	TGTGCCACCTTGGAGCCGGGACAACTACCCTACGAGCAGTACTTC	CATLEPGQLPYEQYF
TRBV11-2	TRBJ2-2	NA	NA	TGTGCCAGCAGCTTCCCCAGGGGTCGGGTCCCAAAGACAACCGGGGAGCTGTTTTTT	CASSFPRGRVPKTTGELFF
TRBV6-5	TRBJ1-1	TRBD1	few	TGTGCCAGCAGTTACAGGGGGCCGGGGACTGAAGCTTTCTTT	CASSYRGPGTEAFF
TRBV6-5	TRBJ1-6	NA	NA	TGTGCCAGCAGTTACTCGAGGACAGCCCGGACGTCACCCCTCCACTTT	CASSYSRTARTSPLHF